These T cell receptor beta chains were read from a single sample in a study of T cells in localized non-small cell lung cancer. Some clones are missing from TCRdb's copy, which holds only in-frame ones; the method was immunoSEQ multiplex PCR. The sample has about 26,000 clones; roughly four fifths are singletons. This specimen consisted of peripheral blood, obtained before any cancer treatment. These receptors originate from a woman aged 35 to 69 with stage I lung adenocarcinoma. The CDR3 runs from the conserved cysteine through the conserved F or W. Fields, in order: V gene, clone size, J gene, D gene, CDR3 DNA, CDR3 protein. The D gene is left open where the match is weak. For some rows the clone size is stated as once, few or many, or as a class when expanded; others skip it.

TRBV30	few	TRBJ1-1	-	TGTGCCTGGATCGTCCCGGGACCGGGTAACATGGCTTTCTTT	CAWIVPGPGNMAFF
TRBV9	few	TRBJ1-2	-	TGTGCCAGCAGCGTAGGCTGGGGAGGCTACACCTTC	CASSVGWGGYTF
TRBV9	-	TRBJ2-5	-	TGTGCCAGCAGCGTGGGACGGGACCAAGAGACCCAGTACTTC	CASSVGRDQETQYF
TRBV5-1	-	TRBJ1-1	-	TGCGCCAGCAGCTTGGAGAGGGGAACCGAAGCTTTCTTT	CASSLERGTEAFF
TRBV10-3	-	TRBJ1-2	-	TGTGCCATCAGTGTGACCGCCCGCTATGGCTACACCTTC	CAISVTARYGYTF
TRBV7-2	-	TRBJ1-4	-	TGTGCCAGCAGCCCTAATAGGAATGAAAAACTGTTTTTT	CASSPNRNEKLFF
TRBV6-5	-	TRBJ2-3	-	TGTGCCAGCAGTTCACGTGGTGGGGTCCAGATTTGGATATTT	CASSSRGGVQIWIF
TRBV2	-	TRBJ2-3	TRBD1	TGTGCCAGCAGGGACAGGGGTGATACGCAGTATTTT	CASRDRGDTQYF
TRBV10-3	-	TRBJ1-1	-	TGTGCCATCAGTGAGCGGGGGTCGGGGCACACTGAAGCTTTCTTT	CAISERGSGHTEAFF
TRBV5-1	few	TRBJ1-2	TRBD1	TGCGCCAGCAGCTTGGATGGGACAGGGGGATATGGCTACACCTTC	CASSLDGTGGYGYTF
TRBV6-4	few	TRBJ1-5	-	TGTGCCAGCAGTGACTCGTTCGATCAGCCCCAGCATTTT	CASSDSFDQPQHF
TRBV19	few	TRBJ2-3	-	TGTGCCAGTAGTATAGGGACGAGCACAGATACGCAGTATTTT	CASSIGTSTDTQYF
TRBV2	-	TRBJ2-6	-	TGTGCCAGCGCCCTCCCCACAGCTTCTGGGGCCAACGTCCTGACTTTC	CASALPTASGANVLTF
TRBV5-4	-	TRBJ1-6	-	TGTGCCAGCAGCCCCAGGGAAAGTAATTCACCCCTCCACTTT	CASSPRESNSPLHF
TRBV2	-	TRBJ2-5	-	TGTGCCAGCAGCACTGACCTGCGGAGGCAAGAGACCCAGTACTTC	CASSTDLRRQETQYF
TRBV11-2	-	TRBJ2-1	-	TGTGCCAGCAGCTTTGCACAGTCCTACAATGAGCAGTTCTTC	CASSFAQSYNEQFF
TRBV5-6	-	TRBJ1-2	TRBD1	TGTGCCAGCAGCTTTTACAGGGGCGGCTACACCTTC	CASSFYRGGYTF
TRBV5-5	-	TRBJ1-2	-	TGTGCCAGCAGCTCTGCTCCGGAGGGCTACACCTTC	CASSSAPEGYTF
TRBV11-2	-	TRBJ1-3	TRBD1	TGTGCCAGCAGCACTCAGGGGGCAGGAAACACCATATATTTT	CASSTQGAGNTIYF
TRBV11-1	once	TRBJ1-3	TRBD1	TGTGCCAGCAGCTTAGCGGGCCCCGGGACAGTCTCTGGAAACACCATATATTTT	CASSLAGPGTVSGNTIYF
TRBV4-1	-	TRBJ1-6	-	TGCGCCAGCAGCCAAGATGGTATCGGGGGGTATAATTCACCCCTCCACTTT	CASSQDGIGGYNSPLHF
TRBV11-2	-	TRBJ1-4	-	TGTGCCAGCAGCTTAGGCGGAGGAACTAATGAAAAACTGTTTTTT	CASSLGGGTNEKLFF
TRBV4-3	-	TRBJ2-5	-	TGCGCCAGCAGCCATGAATGGGCAGGTCGACAAGAGACCCAGTACTTC	CASSHEWAGRQETQYF
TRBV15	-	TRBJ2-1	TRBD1	TGTGCCACCAGCAGAGATTCAAAAGGGGGCAGTGAGCAGTTCTTC	CATSRDSKGGSEQFF
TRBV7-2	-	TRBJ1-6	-	TGTGCCAGCAGCTTAAATAACGGGAGGGGGTCACCCCTCCACTTT	CASSLNNGRGSPLHF
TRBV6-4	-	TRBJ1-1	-	TGTGCCAGCAGTGGACAGCCGAACACTGAAGCTTTCTTT	CASSGQPNTEAFF
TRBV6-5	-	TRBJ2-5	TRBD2	TGTGCCAGCAGAAGCGGGGCCCTAAGGATAGAGACCCAGTACTTC	CASRSGALRIETQYF
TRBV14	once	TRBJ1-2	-	TGTGCCAGCAGCCAAGATTTCTATGGCTACACCTTC	CASSQDFYGYTF
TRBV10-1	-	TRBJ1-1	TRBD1	TGCGCCAGCAGTGAGTCAGGACAGGGGGGAATCGGAACTGAAGCTTTCTTT	CASSESGQGGIGTEAFF
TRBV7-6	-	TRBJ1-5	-	TGTGCCAGCAGCGTCTTCAGGAATCAGCCCCAGCATTTT	CASSVFRNQPQHF
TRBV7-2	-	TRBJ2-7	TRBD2	TGTGCCAGCAGCTTATGGCGGGGGGGCAAGTACGAGCAGTACTTC	CASSLWRGGKYEQYF
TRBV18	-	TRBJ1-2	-	TGTGCCAGCTCACCATGGGACGCGGCCTATGGCTACACCTTC	CASSPWDAAYGYTF
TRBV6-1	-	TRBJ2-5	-	TGTGCCAGCTCTTGGGGGATGGGAGAGACCCAGTACTTC	CASSWGMGETQYF
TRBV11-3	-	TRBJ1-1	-	TGTGCCAGCAGCTTCGGCCCACCGGGGAGTAACACTGAAGCTTTCTTT	CASSFGPPGSNTEAFF
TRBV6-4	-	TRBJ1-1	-	TGTGCCAGCAGAGCAGACTTTCACACTGAAGCTTTCTTT	CASRADFHTEAFF
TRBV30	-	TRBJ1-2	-	TGTGCCTGGAGTGTAGGGTTTCGTTATGGCTACACCTTC	CAWSVGFRYGYTF
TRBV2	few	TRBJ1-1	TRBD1	TGTGCCAGCAACCGACAGGGATTCAACACTGAAGCTTTCTTT	CASNRQGFNTEAFF
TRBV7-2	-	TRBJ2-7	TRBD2	TGTGCCAGCAGCTCGAGGGACTATAAGGGAAACGAGCAGTACTTC	CASSSRDYKGNEQYF
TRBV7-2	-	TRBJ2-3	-	TGTGCCAGCAGCTTGGGTAGAAACACAGATACGCAGTATTTT	CASSLGRNTDTQYF
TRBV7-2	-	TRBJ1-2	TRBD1	TGTGCCAGCAGCTCGGGACAGGGTAACTATGGCTACACCTTC	CASSSGQGNYGYTF
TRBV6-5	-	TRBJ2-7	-	TGTGCCAGCAGTACCCGGGACCACACCTACGAGCAGTACTTC	CASSTRDHTYEQYF
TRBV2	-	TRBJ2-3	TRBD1	TGTGCCAGCCGGCAGGGACAGGGCACAGATACGCAGTATTTT	CASRQGQGTDTQYF
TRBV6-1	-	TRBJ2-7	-	TGTGCCAGCAGTCAAGGGGCAGAAAGTTACGAGCAGTACTTC	CASSQGAESYEQYF
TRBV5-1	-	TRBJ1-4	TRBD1	TGCGCCAGCAGCGGTTCAGACAGGGGGTCTAATGAAAAACTGTTTTTT	CASSGSDRGSNEKLFF
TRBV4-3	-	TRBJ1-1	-	TGCGCCAGCAGCCAAACCAGGGTGAACACTGAAGCTTTCTTT	CASSQTRVNTEAFF
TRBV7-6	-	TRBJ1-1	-	TGTGCCAGCAGCTTAGGCAGGGAAGGAAACACTGAAGCTTTCTTT	CASSLGREGNTEAFF
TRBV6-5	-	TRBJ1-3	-	TGTGCCAGCAGTTTAAGCCTCTCTGGAAACACCATATATTTT	CASSLSLSGNTIYF
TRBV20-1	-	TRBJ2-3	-	TGCAGTGCTCGTCCCACAGATACGCAGTATTTT	CSARPTDTQYF